This T cell receptor beta chain was observed in a study of control samples from healthy donors and cancer patients. This table comes from immunoSEQ multiplex PCR, and its TCRdb copy is limited to in-frame clones, with some not included. The profile shows approximately 170,000 clones, around 88% of them singletons. The TCR was taken from a young woman in good health. The sample taken for sequencing was blood.

The CDR3 DNA is TGTGCCAGCTCACCCCAAGGCGGGACCGGGGAGCTGTTTTTT. Translation gives CASSPQGGTGELFF. The chain has TRBV18 and TRBJ2-2, with TRBD2 as a possible D gene (5 bases). The CDR3 extends over 14 amino acids. Trimming took 3 bases from V and 5 from J, leaving 10 bases between them. Germline V CDR1 and CDR2: KGHSH, LQKENI.